One and the same sample provided the 2 T cell receptor beta chains below, sequenced in a study of blood T cell repertoires in COVID-19. Method: immunoSEQ multiplex PCR; TCRdb's copy keeps in-frame clones and lacks some. Here the sample spans about 98,000 clones, around 80% being singletons. The sample was peripheral blood. The receptors originated from a man aged 70 or older with acute or convalescent COVID-19.

Comment on this clone: Mismatch with germline at one junction end may stem from a read error. The genes are TRBV7-6 and TRBJ2-7; tentatively, D is TRBD2 (5 bases). This CDR3 spans 15 amino acids. Germline V lookup: CDR1 SGHVS, CDR2 FNYEAQ. CDR3 DNA: TGTGCCAGCAGCCTAGCAAGCCCACAGACCTACGAGCAGTACTTC. This translates into CASSLASPQTYEQYF.

The rearrangement uses TRBV2 and TRBJ1-6, with D perhaps matching TRBD1 (5 bases). With 6 bases removed from V and 0 bases from J, the gap between germline ends came to 9 bases. CDR1 SNHLY and CDR2 FYNNEI come from the germline V gene. The CDR3 runs 15 residues. The CDR3 region is CASRQGSSYNSPLHF. DNA for the CDR3: TGTGCCAGCAGGCAGGGTTCCTCCTATAATTCACCCCTCCACTTT.